This entry lists 18 T cell receptor beta chains sequenced from one sample in a study of cytomegalovirus exposure and HLA in healthy donors. This PCR relied on a set of 60 Vbeta primers and 13 Jbeta primers. The protocol was immunoSEQ multiplex PCR, while the TCRdb copy is restricted to in-frame clones and leaves out a portion. The sample carries roughly 180,000 clones, approximately 72% recorded once. The specimen was PBMCs. Receptors were obtained from a female donor in good health and CMV-seronegative.

This rearrangement joins TRBV7-2 to TRBJ2-7; 10 bases line up with TRBD1. The CDR3 is 14 amino acids. CDR1 and CDR2 (germline): SGHTA, FQGNSA. The V and J ends lost 5 bases and 2 bases, in that order; junction bases with no gene match: 3. Written as DNA, the CDR3 is TGTGCCAGCAGCCACGGGACAGGGGCCTACGAGCAGTACTTC. Translation: CASSHGTGAYEQYF.

V and J are TRBV9 and TRBJ1-2, with 7 bases matching TRBD1. Germline CDR1 SGDLS, CDR2 YYNGEE. The CDR3 is 13 amino acids. The V gene end was trimmed by 4 bases and the J gene end by 6 bases; junction bases not matched to a gene: 6. CDR3 bases: TGTGCCAGCAGCCATCAGGGGGAGGATGGCTACACCTTC. This sequence encodes CASSHQGEDGYTF.

The chain is built from TRBV4-2 and TRBJ1-3; 9 bases are shared with TRBD1. This CDR3 spans 14 amino acids. Germline CDR1 reads LGHNA; CDR2 reads YNFKEQ. With V trimmed by 3 bases and J by 7 bases, 4 bases remained unmatched. CDR3 in DNA: TGTGCCAGCAGCCAGGGACAGGGTCCCAACACCATATATTTT. It yields the protein CASSQGQGPNTIYF.

This clone was detected a few times. The chain employs TRBV4-2 and TRBJ2-5; D possibly corresponds to TRBD2 (5 bases). V lost 0 bases to trimming and J lost 5 bases, with 13 bases between them. Germline V lookup: CDR1 LGHNA, CDR2 YNFKEQ. The CDR3 length is 15 residues. The CDR3: CASSQDRSGSETQYF. In DNA form, the CDR3 reads TGTGCCAGCAGCCAAGATCGGTCGGGGAGCGAGACCCAGTACTTC.

The genes are TRBV6-5 and TRBJ2-2; no firm D call. CDR1 and CDR2 (germline): MNHEY, SVGAGI. V gave up 8 bases and J gave up 0 bases, with 7 bases separating them. The CDR3 runs 13 residues. CDR3 amino acids: CASGPTNTGELFF. Here the CDR3 DNA reads TGTGCCAGCGGCCCAACGAACACCGGGGAGCTGTTTTTT.

This chain uses TRBV25-1 with TRBJ2-5; no clear D gene. The DNA end favors TRBJ2-7, so the J call may be wrong. CDR1 is MGHDK, CDR2 SYGVNS, per germline. The CDR3 is 15 amino acids. The CDR3 DNA reads TGTGCCAGCAGTGAATCTAGTAGCCGACCATACGAGCAGTACTTC. It specifies CASSESSSRPYEQYF.

This clone has just one count. The genes are TRBV19 and TRBJ2-1, with D possibly TRBD1 on 5 matching bases. CDR1 and CDR2 (germline): LNHDA, SQIVND (reference sequence). Deletions cut 2 bases from V and 6 bases from J, with 17 bases between. The CDR3 covers 16 residues. CDR3 bases: TGTGCCAGTAGTATACGGTCGGGCAGGGCCTCCAATGAGCAGTTCTTC. Residues: CASSIRSGRASNEQFF.

The rearrangement links TRBV7-9 to TRBJ2-7; D gene ambiguous. The CDR3 is 12 residues long. Germline V gene lookup returns CDR1 SEHNR and CDR2 FQNEAQ (reference sequence). The germline V and J ends were trimmed by 5 bases and 5 bases, with 10 bases remaining between them. CDR3: CASSRFLDEQYF. Here the CDR3 DNA reads TGTGCCAGCAGCCGATTCCTAGACGAGCAGTACTTC.

The chain joins TRBV6-5 to TRBJ2-7, with 9 bases aligning to TRBD1. The V gene's germline CDR1 is MNHEY and CDR2 SVGAGI. The CDR3 consists of 14 residues. J was trimmed by 6 bases and V by 7 bases; bases with no gene match: 10. CDR3 amino acids: CASKQRTGAPEQYF. DNA for the CDR3: TGTGCCAGCAAGCAAAGGACAGGGGCGCCCGAGCAGTACTTC.

J is TRBJ2-3 and V is TRBV11-2, with D unresolved. The ends were cut back, 3 bases at V and 2 bases at J, with 12 bases in the middle. CDR1 is SGHAT and CDR2 is FQNNGV in the germline V gene. This CDR3 spans 15 amino acids. DNA of the CDR3: TGTGCCAGCAGCTTCGTCTCTACTCCCACAGATACGCAGTATTTT. It codes for CASSFVSTPTDTQYF.

This rearrangement joins TRBV7-8 to TRBJ2-4; 14 nucleotides agree with TRBD2. The trim removed 4 bases at V and 4 bases at J, leaving 9 bases unmatched. Germline CDR1 reads SGHVS; CDR2 reads FQNEAQ. CDR3 size: 18 residues. The CDR3 is CASSSHPGLAGEKNIQYF. The DNA for the CDR3 is TGTGCCAGCAGCTCCCATCCGGGACTAGCGGGGGAAAAAAACATTCAGTACTTC.

The chain recombines TRBV5-1 with TRBJ1-1, with D possibly being TRBD1 (5 bases). V was shortened by 4 bases and J by 5 bases, with 18 bases between the two germline ends. Germline assignment: CDR1 SGHRS and CDR2 YFSETQ. This CDR3 is 15 amino acids long. The CDR3 loop reads CASSPPGRGWTEAFF. The CDR3 DNA reads as TGCGCCAGCAGCCCACCGGGGCGGGGATGGACTGAAGCTTTCTTT.

The table lists this clone with a few counts. The CDR3 spells CASSLNPGTQYF. For the CDR3, the DNA is TGTGCCAGCAGTTTAAATCCGGGTACGCAGTATTTT. V gene TRBV28 combines with J gene TRBJ2-3; unclear D gene. Germline V CDR1 and CDR2: MDHEN, SYDVKM. The CDR3 contains 12 residues. The V and J ends lost 2 bases and 8 bases respectively, with 8 bases between them. Looking up the rest from reference TRBV28 and TRBJ2-3 gives the full variable domain: DVKVTQSSRYLVKRTGEKVFLECVQDMDHENMFWYRQDPGLGLRLIYFSYDVKMKEKGDIPEGYSVSREKKERFSLILESASTNQTSMYLCASSLNPGTQYFGPGTRLTVL.

The CDR3 loop is CASSGGQGSADTQYF. DNA for the CDR3: TGTGCCAGCAGTGGAGGACAGGGCAGCGCAGATACGCAGTATTTT. The genes are TRBV6-1 and TRBJ2-3, with 8 nucleotides matching TRBD1. The length of the CDR3 is 15 residues. Per germline, CDR1 MNHNS and CDR2 SASEGT. The V gene end was trimmed by 4 bases and the J gene end by 4 bases; junction bases not matched to a gene: 7.

In its sample, this clone was seen a few times. The genes are TRBV7-8 and TRBJ2-5; 7 positions agree with TRBD1. Germline CDR1 reads SGHVS; CDR2 reads FQNEAQ. Trimming removed 5 bases from V and 4 bases from J; junction bases left unmatched: 7. The CDR3 is made up of 14 amino acids. The CDR3 spells CASSPDRAPETQYF. The CDR3 region has the DNA TGTGCCAGCAGCCCCGACAGGGCTCCAGAGACCCAGTACTTC.

The J gene is TRBJ2-7, the V gene TRBV27; no clear D. This CDR3 has 11 amino acids. CDR1 is MNHEY and CDR2 is SMNVEV in the germline V gene (reference sequence). The ends were cut back, 8 bases at V and 3 bases at J, with 8 bases in the middle. The CDR3 sequence is CASRALYEQYF. In DNA, the CDR3 is TGTGCCAGCCGCGCCCTCTACGAGCAGTACTTC.

The V gene is TRBV27, the J gene TRBJ2-2; D remains ambiguous. V was shortened by 3 bases and J by 7 bases, with 6 bases between the two germline ends. Germline V gives CDR1 MNHEY, CDR2 SMNVEV (reference sequence). This CDR3 comprises 12 residues. The CDR3: CASSFRYGELFF. CDR3 in DNA: TGTGCCAGCAGTTTTCGGTACGGGGAGCTGTTTTTT.

The V call is TRBV4-2, the J call TRBJ2-3, with 10 nucleotides matching TRBD2. This CDR3 has 17 residues. Germline V gene data show CDR1 as LGHNA and CDR2 as YNFKEQ. V shed 3 bases and J 2 bases; nucleotides not matched to a gene: 8. CDR3 in amino acids: CASSHLERGGPTDTQYF. The CDR3 nucleotides read TGTGCCAGCAGCCACCTCGAGCGGGGGGGCCCCACAGATACGCAGTATTTT.